These 18 T cell receptor beta chains came from one sample sequenced in a study of blood T cells in healthy people across ages. Through a sample-barcoded 5' primer and a J-beta primer mix, a second PCR was run for roughly 6 to 11 cycles. TCRdb used MiXCR to reprocess the 5' RACE reads, holding one entry per CDR3 protein. The table includes about 1.4 million distinct CDR3 sequences, around 59% detected once. The sample comprised blood. These receptors all come from a man aged 18-30 years in good health.

About this clonotype itself: Its ends do not fully match the called genes, so a read error is possible. The rearrangement joins TRBV29-1 to TRBJ2-3; TRBD2 matches 8 bases. Germline CDR1 reads SQVTM; CDR2 reads ANQGSEA. There are 16 residues in the CDR3. The CDR3 DNA follows: TGCAGCGTTGGTGGGACTAGTACCTCTAGCACAGATATGCAGTATTTT. It codes for CSVGGTSTSSTDMQYF.

The count of this clonotype is one. The rearrangement joins TRBV4-1 to TRBJ2-4; TRBD2 is a possible D gene (5 bases). The assigned J gene may be wrong: the sequence end matches TRBJ2-7 better. The CDR3 spans 14 residues. The V gene's germline CDR1 is MGHRA and CDR2 YSYEKL. As DNA, the CDR3 is TGCGCCAGCAGCCACCGGGGAAGGTATTACGAGCAGTACTTC. The encoded protein is CASSHRGRYYEQYF.

This chain links TRBV6-5 with TRBJ1-1; D gene uncertain. V dropped 10 bases and J dropped 0 bases, with 12 bases sitting between them. The CDR3 extends over 13 amino acids. Germline V gene sequence: CDR1 MNHEY, CDR2 SVGAGI. The CDR3 bases are TGTGCCATTCGAGCTCTAATGAACACTGAAGCTTTCTTT. This encodes CAIRALMNTEAFF.

The chain combines TRBV12-3 or TRBV12-4 with TRBJ1-4; tentatively, D is TRBD1 (6 bases). The CDR3 is 13 amino acids. With 3 bases removed from V and 8 bases from J, the gap between germline ends came to 10 bases. The CDR3 sequence: CASSFGGAEKLFF. The CDR3 DNA reads as TGTGCCAGCAGTTTCGGGGGCGCCGAAAAACTGTTTTTT.

This rearrangement joins TRBV4-1 to TRBJ2-2, with D possibly being TRBD1 (5 bases). Trimming pared 1 base from V and 0 bases from J, leaving 9 bases between. This CDR3 spans 16 amino acids. Germline assignment: CDR1 MGHRA and CDR2 YSYEKL. The DNA for the CDR3 is TGCGCCAGCAGCCAAGGGGGCAGAGCGAACACCGGGGAGCTGTTTTTT. Translation: CASSQGGRANTGELFF.

The chain couples TRBV5-1 to TRBJ1-1; 10 nucleotides agree with TRBD1. The germline V gene has CDR1 SGHRS and CDR2 YFSETQ. The CDR3 loop spans 14 amino acids. After removal of 3 bases from V and 6 bases from J, the junction contained 5 bases not matched to a gene. The CDR3 reads CASSSTGGVSEAFF. CDR3 DNA: TGCGCCAGCAGCTCGACAGGGGGCGTCTCTGAAGCTTTCTTT.

The J gene is TRBJ2-5, the V gene TRBV20-1, with D perhaps matching TRBD2 (5 bases). Trimming pared 0 bases from V and 4 bases from J, leaving 9 bases between. The CDR3 totals 13 residues. Germline CDR1 and CDR2: DFQATT and SNEGSKA (reference sequence). The CDR3 DNA reads TGCAGTGCTAGAGAGTCTGGGAGAGAGACCCAGTACTTC. Translated: CSARESGRETQYF.

The chain couples TRBV20-1 to TRBJ1-2, with unresolved D. This CDR3 has 13 amino acids. Per the germline V gene, CDR1 is DFQATT and CDR2 is SNEGSKA (reference sequence). The V end lost 0 bases, the J end lost 2 bases, and 7 bases lay between the germline ends. Here the CDR3 reads CSAREPGNYGYTF. The DNA of the CDR3 is TGCAGTGCTAGAGAGCCAGGAAACTATGGCTACACCTTC.

The chain combines TRBV29-1 with TRBJ2-7; D may be TRBD1 or TRBD2 (6 bases each). The CDR3 is 13 residues long. CDR1 SQVTM and CDR2 ANQGSEA come from the germline V gene. With 1 base removed from V and 3 bases from J, the gap between germline ends came to 10 bases. The CDR3 region is CSVEGGGRYEQYF. The DNA of the CDR3 is TGCAGCGTTGAAGGAGGGGGGCGCTACGAGCAGTACTTC.

The V and J genes are TRBV20-1 and TRBJ1-1; D is ambiguous. This CDR3 has 13 residues. The germline V gene encodes CDR1 DFQATT and CDR2 SNEGSKA (reference sequence). V was pared by 1 base and J by 4 bases, with 10 bases between. The CDR3: CSARGGHGTEAFF. CDR3 sequence (DNA): TGCAGTGCTAGAGGGGGTCATGGCACTGAAGCTTTCTTT.

V and J are TRBV24-1 and TRBJ1-5, with TRBD1 identical over 9 bases. The CDR3 totals 15 residues. Germline values: CDR1 KGHDR, CDR2 SFDVKD. The junction had 4 bases not matched to a gene; V was cut back by 3 bases and J by 5 bases. In DNA, the CDR3 is TGTGCCACCAGTGATACAGGGGGCCGGCATCAGCCCCAGCATTTT. This encodes CATSDTGGRHQPQHF.

The sample holds a few counts of this clonotype. The CDR3 here is CASRRGDSPYEQYF. Here the CDR3 DNA reads TGTGCCAGCAGACGGGGGGACAGTCCGTACGAGCAGTACTTC. This sequence joins TRBV7-9 and TRBJ2-7; D might be TRBD1 or TRBD2, each matching 7 bases. Germline values: CDR1 SEHNR, CDR2 FQNEAQ (reference sequence). Trimming stripped 6 bases from V and 4 bases from J, with 16 bases between. The CDR3 is made up of 14 amino acids. The full variable domain, rest sourced from reference TRBV7-9 and TRBJ2-7, is DTGVSQNPRHKITKRGQNVTFRCDPISEHNRLYWYRQTLGQGPEFLTYFQNEAQLEKSRLLSDRFSAERPKGSFSTLEIQRTEQGDSAMYLCASRRGDSPYEQYFGPGTRLTVT.

This clonotype was seen once. A much more abundant neighbour one base away suggests this may be a read error. The rearrangement links TRBV6-1 to TRBJ2-7; 8 nucleotides agree with TRBD2. The CDR3 extends over 14 amino acids. The germline CDR1 and CDR2 sequences are MNHNS and SASEGT. The CDR3 sequence: CARDSGSSSYELYF. The CDR3 coding sequence is TGTGCCAGGGACAGCGGGAGCAGCTCCTACGAGCTGTACTTC.

J is TRBJ2-5 and V is TRBV5-1; 10 positions match TRBD2. CDR3 length: 16 amino acids. The J segment lost 3 bases and the V segment lost 6 bases, leaving 11 bases of the junction unmatched. Germline CDR1 SGHRS, CDR2 YFSETQ. The CDR3: CASKLELAGSEETQYF. The CDR3 DNA sequence: TGCGCCAGCAAGCTAGAACTAGCGGGGAGCGAAGAGACCCAGTACTTC.

This rearrangement joins TRBV6-1 to TRBJ2-7; 11 positions match TRBD2. Germline CDR1 and CDR2: MNHNS and SASEGT. With V trimmed by 6 bases and J by 4 bases, 5 bases remained unmatched. CDR3 length: 14 residues. The CDR3, as DNA: TGTGCCAGCAGATTAGCGGGGGGGTTATACGAGCAGTACTTC. It is translated as CASRLAGGLYEQYF.

This clonotype was seen once. The chain couples TRBV7-2 to TRBJ2-4; D might be TRBD2 (5 bases). The J call is in doubt because the DNA end fits TRBJ2-7 better. The CDR3 is 14 amino acids. Germline V CDR1 and CDR2: SGHTA, FQGNSA. CDR3 sequence: CTSSLGGLSSEQYF. The CDR3 DNA reads TGTACCAGCAGCTTAGGCGGGCTAAGCTCCGAGCAGTACTTC.

The chain has TRBV5-1 and TRBJ2-7; 11 bases line up with TRBD2. There are 16 residues in the CDR3. The trim removed 4 bases at V and 1 base at J, leaving 7 bases unmatched. Germline values: CDR1 SGHRS, CDR2 YFSETQ. Written as DNA, the CDR3 is TGCGCCAGCAGCGGGGAGGGACTAGCGGTGTCCTACGAGCAGTACTTC. Translated, it gives CASSGEGLAVSYEQYF.

This sequence joins TRBV29-1 and TRBJ2-7; 9 nucleotides line up with TRBD2. Losses at the gene ends were 6 bases for V and 7 bases for J; bases not matched to a gene: 13. The CDR3 length is 14 residues. In germline, CDR1 is SQVTM, CDR2 ANQGSEA. The CDR3: CSVVTAGGPEEQYF. The CDR3 DNA reads as TGCAGCGTCGTTACCGCGGGGGGGCCGGAGGAGCAGTACTTC.